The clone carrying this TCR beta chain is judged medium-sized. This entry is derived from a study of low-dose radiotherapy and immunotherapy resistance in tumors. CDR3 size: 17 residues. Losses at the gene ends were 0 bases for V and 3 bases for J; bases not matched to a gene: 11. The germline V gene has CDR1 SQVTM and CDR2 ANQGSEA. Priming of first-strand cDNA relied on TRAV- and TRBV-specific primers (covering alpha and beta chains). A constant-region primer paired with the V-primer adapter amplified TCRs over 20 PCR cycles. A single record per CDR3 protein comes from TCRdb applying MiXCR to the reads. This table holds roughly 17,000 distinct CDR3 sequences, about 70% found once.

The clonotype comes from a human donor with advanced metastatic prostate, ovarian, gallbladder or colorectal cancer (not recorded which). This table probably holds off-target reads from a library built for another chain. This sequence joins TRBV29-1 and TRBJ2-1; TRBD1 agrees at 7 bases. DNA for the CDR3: TGCAGCGTTGAAGACCCCAGGGACAGTGAATTCTACAATGAGCAGTTCTTC. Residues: CSVEDPRDSEFYNEQFF.